This T cell receptor beta chain was profiled in a study of T cells in Graves' hyperthyroidism and ophthalmopathy. CDR3 length: 13 amino acids. Trimming removed 5 bases at V and 1 base at J, with 6 bases between. CDR1 is MNHNS and CDR2 is SASEGT in the germline V gene. A few counts support this clonotype. Amplified TCR beta CDR3 regions derived from RNA transcripts. Using the HTBI primer set, a first-round RT-PCR was run on the TCR CDR3. TCRdb reanalysed the multiplex PCR reads using MiXCR and keeps one entry per CDR3 protein. The sample contains fewer than 800,000 distinct CDR3 sequences, roughly 17% of which appear only once.

The rearrangement links TRBV6-1 to TRBJ1-3; D gene unclear. The TCR sequence derives from a man aged 18 to 30 with Graves' hyperthyroidism. The sequenced sample consisted of blood. The DNA of the CDR3 is TGTGCCAGCAGTACCGAATCTGGAAACACCATATATTTT. Its protein is CASSTESGNTIYF.